Each of the 14 T cell receptor beta chains below was sequenced from the same sample in a study of T cell responses to AZD1222 COVID-19 vaccine. Clones were sequenced by immunoSEQ multiplex PCR, and TCRdb holds only the in-frame ones, with some missing. The sample contains about 81,000 clones, 91% of which appear only once. Sequences were derived from peripheral blood, sampled 28 days after the second AZD1222 dose. The source is an adult who received the AZD1222 COVID-19 vaccine.

This clone was recorded only once. The genes are TRBV28 and TRBJ1-2; TRBD1 matches at 7 bases. CDR1 is MDHEN and CDR2 is SYDVKM in the germline V gene. The trim removed 6 bases at V and 0 bases at J, leaving 13 bases unmatched. The CDR3 is 17 residues long. CDR3 nucleotide sequence: TGTGCCAGCAGGCACCTCCCGGGACAGTCAGCTAACTATGGCTACACCTTC. Translated: CASRHLPGQSANYGYTF.

The V gene is TRBV11-3, the J gene TRBJ2-1, with D perhaps matching TRBD2 (6 bases). The V gene's germline CDR1 is SGHNT and CDR2 YENEEA. The CDR3 is 13 residues long. Trimming left V 5 bases short and J 6 bases short, with 11 bases between. The CDR3 protein is CASSGGDFNEQFF. CDR3 bases: TGTGCCAGCAGCGGAGGGGACTTCAATGAGCAGTTCTTC.

This chain links TRBV7-8 with TRBJ2-1; 8 bases are a match to TRBD1. V lost 5 bases, J lost 5 bases, and 2 bases stayed unmatched. In germline, CDR1 is SGHVS, CDR2 FQNEAQ. This CDR3 region has 13 residues. In DNA form, the CDR3 reads TGTGCCAGCAGCCAGGACAGGGACAATGAGCAGTTCTTC. It yields the protein CASSQDRDNEQFF.

The chain has TRBV13 and TRBJ1-5; D possibly corresponds to TRBD1 (5 bases). Germline CDR1 and CDR2: PRHDT and FYEKMQ (reference sequence). The CDR3 has 13 amino acids. V lost 5 bases and J 9 bases, leaving 14 bases between the germline ends. The CDR3 loop reads CASSLTGGGPQHF. The CDR3 nucleotides read TGTGCCAGCAGCCTCACCGGGGGAGGGCCCCAGCATTTT.

This chain joins TRBV28 and TRBJ2-1; D possibly corresponds to TRBD2 (5 bases). The CDR3 length is 16 residues. Trimming removed 5 bases at V and 6 bases at J, with 20 bases between. The germline CDR1 and CDR2 sequences are MDHEN and SYDVKM. In DNA, the CDR3 is TGTGCCAGCAGTCCTCCCCCCGGGAACCCCTTCAATGAGCAGTTCTTC. Translating gives CASSPPPGNPFNEQFF. Supplemented by reference TRBV28 and TRBJ2-1, the full variable domain reads DVKVTQSSRYLVKRTGEKVFLECVQDMDHENMFWYRQDPGLGLRLIYFSYDVKMKEKGDIPEGYSVSREKKERFSLILESASTNQTSMYLCASSPPPGNPFNEQFFGPGTRLTVL.

The rearrangement links TRBV23-1 to TRBJ2-3; D is perhaps TRBD2 (5 bases). TRBV23-1 is given ORF status, its function remaining uncertain. CDR3 size: 20 residues. The V and J ends lost 0 bases and 2 bases respectively, with 24 bases between them. CDR3 protein: CASSQSHWTAFKRYTDTQYF. The CDR3 DNA is TGCGCCAGCAGTCAATCCCATTGGACCGCCTTTAAGCGGTACACAGATACGCAGTATTTT.

This clone appeared a single time. V is TRBV15 and J is TRBJ2-3; TRBD1 agrees at 7 bases. Per the germline V gene, CDR1 is LNHNV and CDR2 is YYDKDF (reference sequence). The CDR3 is 14 residues long. Losses at the gene ends were 8 bases for V and 4 bases for J; bases not matched to a gene: 9. CDR3: CATRQGFRSDTQYF. CDR3 nucleotides: TGTGCCACCCGACAGGGTTTCAGGTCAGATACGCAGTATTTT.

V and J are TRBV18 and TRBJ2-1; no clear D gene. The CDR3 runs 16 residues. Germline-derived CDR1 and CDR2 are KGHSH and LQKENI. Trimming took off 0 bases at V and 0 bases at J, with 9 bases between the two ends. The CDR3 DNA reads as TGTGCCAGCTCACCACCGGAACTTATCTCCTACAATGAGCAGTTCTTC. Translated: CASSPPELISYNEQFF.

The chain couples TRBV27 to TRBJ2-2; D may be TRBD2 (6 bases). The V end was cut by 6 bases, the J end by 5 bases, with 16 bases between. CDR3 length: 15 amino acids. Germline V gene lookup returns CDR1 MNHEY and CDR2 SMNVEV (reference sequence). This CDR3 reads CASSLSTSLTGELFF. The CDR3 bases are TGTGCCAGCAGCCTCAGTACTAGCCTGACCGGGGAGCTGTTTTTT.

This chain links TRBV27 with TRBJ1-2; tentatively, D is TRBD1 (6 bases). The germline V and J ends were trimmed by 6 bases and 8 bases, with 19 bases remaining between them. Germline-derived CDR1 and CDR2 are MNHEY and SMNVEV (reference sequence). The CDR3 consists of 14 residues. DNA of the CDR3: TGTGCCAGCAGGCAACAGGGCCAACCTCTGGGCTACACCTTC. Protein: CASRQQGQPLGYTF.

The chain uses TRBV20-1 and TRBJ1-5; D is unresolved. This CDR3 is built from 11 residues. Trimming took 1 base from V and 9 from J, leaving 7 bases between them. CDR1 is DFQATT, CDR2 SNEGSKA, per germline (reference sequence). Here the CDR3 reads CSARGQAPQHF. CDR3 DNA: TGCAGTGCTAGAGGCCAGGCGCCCCAGCATTTT.

This clone was found once. The chain carries TRBV6-2 or TRBV6-3 and TRBJ1-3; TRBD1 matches at 7 bases. J gave up 0 bases and V 2 bases, and 7 bases lay outside the gene matches. The germline CDR1 and CDR2 sequences are MNHEY and SVGEGT. CDR3 length equals 17 residues. CDR3 loop: CASSYGQERFSGNTIYF. The CDR3 nucleotides read TGTGCCAGCAGTTACGGACAGGAGCGCTTCTCTGGAAACACCATATATTTT.

This clone showed up just once. The CDR3 loop reads CASSLGGDAGTEAFF. Written as DNA, the CDR3 is TGTGCCAGCAGCTTAGGGGGGGATGCGGGCACTGAAGCTTTCTTT. V gene TRBV7-9 combines with J gene TRBJ1-1, with a tentative D call TRBD1 (5 bases). The CDR3 consists of 15 residues. From germline, CDR1 is SEHNR and CDR2 FQNEAQ (reference sequence). Trimming cost V 1 base and J 4 bases, with 13 bases left between them.

This chain connects TRBV9 to TRBJ1-4, with a weak D call TRBD1 (5 bases). The ends were cut back, 4 bases at V and 7 bases at J, with 17 bases in the middle. The CDR3 covers 15 residues. The germline gives CDR1 SGDLS, CDR2 YYNGEE. CDR3 residues: CASSSGTAQLEKLFF. The CDR3 DNA follows: TGTGCCAGCAGCTCCGGGACCGCCCAGCTTGAAAAACTGTTTTTT.